Each of the 9 T cell receptor beta chains below was sequenced from the same sample in a study of blood T cells in healthy people across ages (dated by TCRdb to the mid-2010s). The library came from 5' RACE. Sequencing relied on an Illumina HiSeq 2500. A second about 7 to 11 cycle PCR used a sample-barcoded 5' primer and a J-beta primer mix. TCRdb reprocessed the public reads (quality trimming at Q25 with fastp, clone calling with MiXCR) and kept in-frame beta chains. CDR3 protein duplicates are merged, each entry listing the most common genes and DNA. Within this sample are about 830,000 distinct CDR3 sequences, with 62% of them counted one time only. The leading ten clones occupy 25% to 35% of the sample. What was sequenced was blood. The receptors derive from a man younger than 40 in good health.

This clonotype has more than one count but fewer than ten. This chain links TRBV2 with TRBJ2-3; 9 bases agree with TRBD1. The V segment lost 6 bases and the J segment 5 bases; nucleotides outside the gene matches: 6. The germline V gene has CDR1 SNHLY and CDR2 FYNNEI. This CDR3 has 14 amino acids. The CDR3 here is CASRDRGGGDTQYF. The CDR3 nucleotides read TGTGCCAGCAGGGACAGGGGCGGCGGAGATACGCAGTATTTT.

This chain joins TRBV15 and TRBJ2-5, with D uncertain. The germline V gene has CDR1 LNHNV and CDR2 YYDKDF (reference sequence). This CDR3 region has 11 residues. The ends were cut back, 1 base at V and 9 bases at J, with 6 bases in the middle. The CDR3 reads CATSRGSPQYF. The CDR3 coding sequence is TGTGCCACCAGCAGAGGGTCACCCCAGTACTTC.

Only a few counts were recorded for this clonotype. This chain joins TRBV7-2 and TRBJ1-2; 8 nucleotides align to TRBD1. V was clipped by 5 bases and J by 3 bases; unmatched bases: 8. In germline, CDR1 is SGHTA, CDR2 FQGNSA. The CDR3 contains 15 residues. The CDR3 reads CASSPQGQGYYGYTF. The DNA of the CDR3 is TGTGCCAGCAGCCCCCAAGGACAGGGATACTATGGCTACACCTTC.

The V and J genes are TRBV30 and TRBJ2-1; tentatively, D is TRBD1 (5 bases). Between the trimmed V and J ends, which lost 3 bases and 3 bases, there was a span of 15 bases. CDR1 is GTSNPN and CDR2 is SVGIG in the germline V gene (reference sequence). The CDR3 extends over 15 amino acids. CDR3 sequence reads: CAWRIGHLDYNEQFF. CDR3 nucleotides: TGTGCCTGGAGAATCGGACATTTAGACTACAATGAGCAGTTCTTC.

The chain recombines TRBV4-3 with TRBJ2-7, with D possibly TRBD1 on 6 matching bases. Germline CDR1 is LGHNA and CDR2 is YSLEER. V lost 0 bases and J 2 bases, leaving 11 bases between the germline ends. This CDR3 contains 15 residues. The chain's CDR3 is CASSQDMAGAYEQYF. CDR3 nucleotides: TGCGCCAGCAGCCAAGATATGGCAGGGGCCTACGAGCAGTACTTC.

This chain joins TRBV7-9 and TRBJ2-2; D is uncertain. Germline CDR1 SEHNR, CDR2 FQNEAQ (reference sequence). The CDR3 spans 19 residues. The V end lost 3 bases, the J end lost 0 bases, and 20 bases lay between the germline ends. The CDR3 DNA follows: TGTGCCAGCAGCTTTCGCCCGTTCCGGCAGAACGCGAACACCGGGGAGCTGTTTTTT. Translated, it gives CASSFRPFRQNANTGELFF. Combining the CDR3 with reference TRBV7-9 and TRBJ2-2 gives the whole variable domain DTGVSQNPRHKITKRGQNVTFRCDPISEHNRLYWYRQTLGQGPEFLTYFQNEAQLEKSRLLSDRFSAERPKGSFSTLEIQRTEQGDSAMYLCASSFRPFRQNANTGELFFGEGSRLTVL.

This clonotype was seen more than once but under ten times. J is TRBJ2-3 and V is TRBV10-3; TRBD1 matches at 8 bases. Germline CDR1 and CDR2: ENHRY and SYGVKD. The V and J ends lost 10 bases and 2 bases, in that order; junction bases with no gene match: 8. This CDR3 comprises 14 residues. The CDR3 nucleotides are TGTGCCACCCGGGGACAGGATCCCACAGATACGCAGTATTTT. Translating it yields CATRGQDPTDTQYF.

V gene TRBV15 combines with J gene TRBJ2-5; D unclear. Trimming shortened V by 0 bases and J by 0 bases, and 5 bases separated the two germline ends. Germline values: CDR1 LNHNV, CDR2 YYDKDF (reference sequence). This CDR3 is built from 14 residues. The CDR3 nucleotides are TGTGCCACCAGCAGAGATCGGAACCAAGAGACCCAGTACTTC. It is translated as CATSRDRNQETQYF.

This clonotype showed up just a few times. The genes are TRBV6-2 or TRBV6-3 and TRBJ2-7; D gene unclear. This CDR3 has 11 residues. CDR1 and CDR2 from the germline V gene are MNHEY and SVGEGT. The germline V and J ends were trimmed by 5 bases and 6 bases, with 8 bases remaining between them. CDR3 DNA: TGTGCCAGCAGTAACAAGGGCGAGCAGTACTTC. Amino acid sequence: CASSNKGEQYF.